These 14 T cell receptor beta chains were all obtained from the same sample, sequenced in a study of T cell responses to AZD1222 COVID-19 vaccine. This table comes from immunoSEQ multiplex PCR, and its TCRdb copy is limited to in-frame clones, with some not included. The sample yields approximately 45,000 clones, 85% to 90% seen once. Sequenced here: peripheral blood, sampled 28 days after the second AZD1222 dose. The receptors stem from an adult who received the AZD1222 COVID-19 vaccine.

This chain joins TRBV5-1 and TRBJ2-2; no clear D gene. Trimming cost V 4 bases and J 5 bases, with 9 bases left between them. Germline V gene sequence: CDR1 SGHRS, CDR2 YFSETQ. CDR3 size: 13 residues. The CDR3 nucleotides read TGCGCCAGCAGCACTCTAGAAACCGGGGAGCTGTTTTTT. This codes for CASSTLETGELFF.

The chain combines TRBV5-4 with TRBJ2-1, with 13 bases matching TRBD2. Germline values: CDR1 SGHNT, CDR2 YYREEE (reference sequence). The trim removed 2 bases at V and 7 bases at J, leaving 6 bases unmatched. The CDR3 consists of 16 residues. The CDR3 bases are TGTGCCAGCAGCTTCCTCGGGACTAGCGGGGAAAATGAGCAGTTCTTC. Translating gives CASSFLGTSGENEQFF.

The chain couples TRBV5-1 to TRBJ1-2, with TRBD1 as a possible D gene (5 bases). V lost 0 bases to trimming and J lost 4 bases, with 13 bases between them. The CDR3 runs to 15 residues. Germline-derived CDR1 and CDR2 are SGHRS and YFSETQ. The CDR3 region has the DNA TGCGCCAGCAGCTTGGACGGGGGGAGTCTCTATGGCTACACCTTC. This translates into CASSLDGGSLYGYTF. Looking up the rest from reference TRBV5-1 and TRBJ1-2 gives the full variable domain: KAGVTQTPRYLIKTRGQQVTLSCSPISGHRSVSWYQQTPGQGLQFLFEYFSETQRNKGNFPGRFSGRQFSNSRSEMNVSTLELGDSALYLCASSLDGGSLYGYTFGSGTRLTVV.

The CDR3: CASSIDSGGDYGYTF. CDR3 DNA: TGTGCCAGTAGTATTGACTCAGGGGGTGACTATGGCTACACCTTC. The rearrangement uses TRBV19 and TRBJ1-2, with 7 positions matching TRBD1. The J segment lost 3 bases and the V segment lost 3 bases, leaving 7 bases of the junction unmatched. The CDR3 loop spans 15 amino acids. The germline gives CDR1 LNHDA, CDR2 SQIVND (reference sequence).

The CDR3 sequence: CASRGGARAQYF. CDR3 DNA sequence: TGTGCCAGCAGGGGGGGGGCTCGGGCCCAGTACTTC. The chain joins TRBV11-2 to TRBJ2-5; a weak D match, TRBD2 (7 bases). The CDR3 is 12 residues long. V gave up 6 bases and J gave up 9 bases, with 14 bases separating them. The germline gives CDR1 SGHAT, CDR2 FQNNGV.

This clone was found once. V and J are TRBV19 and TRBJ1-4, with 7 bases identical to TRBD1. This CDR3 comprises 13 residues. V trimming: 5 bases; J trimming: 5 bases; junction bases outside the gene matches: 2. CDR1 LNHDA and CDR2 SQIVND come from the germline V gene (reference sequence). The CDR3 DNA sequence: TGTGCCAGTAGTGACAGGGAGAATGAAAAACTGTTTTTT. This translates into CASSDRENEKLFF.

The chain combines TRBV24-1 with TRBJ2-7; D not certain. Germline lookup yields CDR1 KGHDR and CDR2 SFDVKD. V shed 0 bases and J shed 4 bases, with 0 bases lying between them. CDR3 length equals 11 residues. This chain's CDR3 is CATSDLYEQYF. CDR3 nucleotides: TGTGCCACCAGTGATTTGTACGAGCAGTACTTC.

This chain links TRBV2 with TRBJ1-5; the D is unclear. Germline V gene data show CDR1 as SNHLY and CDR2 as FYNNEI. This CDR3 comprises 14 residues. Trimming left V 6 bases short and J 6 bases short, with 15 bases between. This chain's CDR3 is CASSKITEGQPQHF. CDR3 nucleotide sequence: TGTGCCAGCAGCAAAATCACGGAGGGTCAGCCCCAGCATTTT.

The chain combines TRBV5-1 with TRBJ2-3; a possible D gene is TRBD1 (6 bases). The CDR3 extends over 13 amino acids. CDR1 and CDR2 from the germline V gene are SGHRS and YFSETQ. The V and J ends lost 4 bases and 5 bases respectively, with 11 bases between them. CDR3 DNA sequence: TGCGCCAGCAGCATGGACAGCCTAGATACGCAGTATTTT. Protein: CASSMDSLDTQYF.

CDR3 coding DNA: TGTGCCAGTTCGCGGTACACTGAAGCTTTCTTT. Translating it yields CASSRYTEAFF. The chain recombines TRBV6-5 with TRBJ1-1; D gene unclear. The CDR3 is 11 amino acids. V was clipped by 9 bases and J by 3 bases, with 8 bases between them. The germline CDR1 and CDR2 sequences are MNHEY and SVGAGI.

The rearrangement links TRBV19 to TRBJ1-1; the D gene is possibly TRBD1 (5 bases). The length of the CDR3 is 15 residues. Trimming took 2 bases from V and 1 from J, leaving 11 bases between them. From germline, CDR1 is LNHDA and CDR2 SQIVND (reference sequence). The CDR3 sequence is CASSIQGARNTEAFF. CDR3 bases: TGTGCCAGTAGTATACAGGGCGCGAGGAACACTGAAGCTTTCTTT.

This chain connects TRBV5-4 to TRBJ2-2; no clear D gene. Per the germline V gene, CDR1 is SGHNT and CDR2 is YYREEE (reference sequence). V was pared by 0 bases and J by 1 base, with 4 bases between. The CDR3 consists of 14 residues. This chain's CDR3 is CASSLAGNTGELFF. In DNA form, the CDR3 reads TGTGCCAGCAGCTTGGCGGGGAACACCGGGGAGCTGTTTTTT.

The genes are TRBV6-5 and TRBJ2-7, with 12 positions matching TRBD2. J was trimmed by 6 bases and V by 5 bases; bases with no gene match: 5. The length of the CDR3 is 14 residues. In germline, CDR1 is MNHEY, CDR2 SVGAGI. The CDR3 sequence is CASSRLAGAVEQYF. In DNA, the CDR3 is TGTGCCAGCAGTAGACTAGCGGGAGCAGTCGAGCAGTACTTC.

The CDR3, as DNA: TGTGCCAGCTCCCCGGTGAGCACAGATACGCAGTATTTT. It codes for CASSPVSTDTQYF. The rearrangement uses TRBV18 and TRBJ2-3; no definite D call. The germline gives CDR1 KGHSH, CDR2 LQKENI. CDR3 size: 13 residues. Trimming left V 6 bases short and J 0 bases short, with 7 bases between.